This T cell receptor (beta chain) was profiled in a study of blood T cells in healthy people across ages. Whole-study findings and limits: Long-lived donors carried more naive CD4+ cells and greater diversity than aged donors.

PCR was performed a second time for roughly 6 to 12 cycles using a sample-barcoded 5' primer and a J-beta primer mix. TCRdb fed the 5' RACE reads into MiXCR, producing one record per CDR3 protein. The sample holds 780,000 or so distinct CDR3 sequences, approximately 25% seen once. The germline gives CDR1 SGHTA, CDR2 FQGNSA. J lost 2 bases, V lost 5 bases, and 13 bases had no gene match. This CDR3 spans 17 amino acids. The sample holds a few counts of this clonotype. Its matching antigen is unknown. Another study also made use of these data, one on T cells of mothers and their children.

The sequenced material came from blood. This receptor was taken from a boy between 5 and 17 years old in good health. The chain joins TRBV7-2 to TRBJ2-3; 7 bases line up with TRBD1. The CDR3 protein is CASSITGTVLATDTQYF. CDR3 nucleotide sequence: TGTGCCAGCAGCATTACCGGGACAGTGTTAGCCACAGATACGCAGTATTTT.